These T cell receptor beta chains were read from a single sample in a study of T cell responses to AZD1222 COVID-19 vaccine. Clones were read by immunoSEQ multiplex PCR, and TCRdb kept only the in-frame ones, dropping some. Among about 92,000 clones, approximately 90% were seen once, and the ten largest hold approximately 21%. The material sequenced was peripheral blood, taken on day 0 of AZD1222 vaccination. These receptors all stem from an adult in good health. CDR3s leave out the opening cysteine and the closing phenylalanine or tryptophan. The order of the fields is V gene, CDR3 protein.

v_gene: TRBV7-2; CDR3aa: ASSAVGGRRSAF
v_gene: TRBV28; CDR3aa: ASSFPGQGVSPLH
v_gene: TRBV29-1; CDR3aa: SVYGHPSSYNEQF
v_gene: TRBV5-1; CDR3aa: ASSLLGQGDSPLH
v_gene: TRBV5-1; CDR3aa: ASSSGTGAYGYT
v_gene: TRBV3-1/TRBV3-2; CDR3aa: ASSQEGRGNEQF
v_gene: TRBV19; CDR3aa: ASSQTIQGNQPQH
v_gene: TRBV3-1/TRBV3-2; CDR3aa: ASSLTGVANQPQH
v_gene: TRBV4-2; CDR3aa: ASSQLVTGPNSPLH
v_gene: TRBV19; CDR3aa: ASRGEGLANNEQF
v_gene: TRBV9; CDR3aa: ASSVEGLGNQPQH
v_gene: TRBV11-3; CDR3aa: ASSFRGGGSYNEQF
v_gene: TRBV2; CDR3aa: ASSGQRIAKNIQY
v_gene: TRBV19; CDR3aa: ATSLGYQETQY